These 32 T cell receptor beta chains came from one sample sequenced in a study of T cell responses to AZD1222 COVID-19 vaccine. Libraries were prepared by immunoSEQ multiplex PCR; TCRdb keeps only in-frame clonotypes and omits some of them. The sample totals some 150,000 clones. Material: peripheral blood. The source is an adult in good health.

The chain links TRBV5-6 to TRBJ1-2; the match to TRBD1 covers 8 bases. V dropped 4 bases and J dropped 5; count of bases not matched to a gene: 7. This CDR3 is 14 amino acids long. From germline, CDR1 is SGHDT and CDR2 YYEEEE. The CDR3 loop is CASSGVGQDYGYTF. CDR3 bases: TGTGCCAGCAGCGGGGTGGGACAGGATTATGGCTACACCTTC.

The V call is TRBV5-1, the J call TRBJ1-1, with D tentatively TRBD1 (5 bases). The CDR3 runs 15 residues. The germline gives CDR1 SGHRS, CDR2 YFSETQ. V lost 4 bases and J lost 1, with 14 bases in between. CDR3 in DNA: TGCGCCAGCAGCCTGGGGGGTGGACAGAACACTGAAGCTTTCTTT. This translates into CASSLGGGQNTEAFF. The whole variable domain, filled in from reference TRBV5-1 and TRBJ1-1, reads KAGVTQTPRYLIKTRGQQVTLSCSPISGHRSVSWYQQTPGQGLQFLFEYFSETQRNKGNFPGRFSGRQFSNSRSEMNVSTLELGDSALYLCASSLGGGQNTEAFFGQGTRLTVV.

DNA of the CDR3: TGTGCCTGGAGGATATATGGGACAGGGATGTTGGGCGGCTACACCTTC. Residues: CAWRIYGTGMLGGYTF. This rearrangement joins TRBV30 to TRBJ1-2, with 9 bases that match TRBD1. This CDR3 contains 16 residues. V gave up 3 bases and J gave up 8 bases; unmatched junction bases: 16. CDR1 GTSNPN and CDR2 SVGIG come from the germline V gene (reference sequence).

The CDR3: CASSLGGTGGLYGYTF. DNA for the CDR3: TGTGCCAGCAGCTTAGGAGGGACAGGGGGCCTCTATGGCTACACCTTC. The rearrangement links TRBV11-2 to TRBJ1-2; 12 positions match TRBD1. The CDR3 length is 16 residues. The V segment lost 1 base and the J segment 4 bases; nucleotides outside the gene matches: 4. Per the germline V gene, CDR1 is SGHAT and CDR2 is FQNNGV.

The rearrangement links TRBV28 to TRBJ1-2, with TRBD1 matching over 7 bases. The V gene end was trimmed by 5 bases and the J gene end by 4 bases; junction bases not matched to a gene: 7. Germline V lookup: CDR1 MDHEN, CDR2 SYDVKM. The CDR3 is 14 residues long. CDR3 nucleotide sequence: TGTGCCAGCAGTCTCCGGGACAGCCTCTATGGCTACACCTTC. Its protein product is CASSLRDSLYGYTF.

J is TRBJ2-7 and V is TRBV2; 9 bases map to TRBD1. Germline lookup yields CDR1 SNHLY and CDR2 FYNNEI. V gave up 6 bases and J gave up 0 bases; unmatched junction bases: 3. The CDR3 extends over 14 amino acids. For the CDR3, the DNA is TGTGCCAGCAGGGGACAGGGTAGCTCCTACGAGCAGTACTTC. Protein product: CASRGQGSSYEQYF.

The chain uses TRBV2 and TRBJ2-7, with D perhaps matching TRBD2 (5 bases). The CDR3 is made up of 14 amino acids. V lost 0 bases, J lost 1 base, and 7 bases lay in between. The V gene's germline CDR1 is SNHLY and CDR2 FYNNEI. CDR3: CASSEAPGSYEQYF. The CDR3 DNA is TGTGCCAGCAGTGAAGCCCCGGGGTCCTACGAGCAGTACTTC.

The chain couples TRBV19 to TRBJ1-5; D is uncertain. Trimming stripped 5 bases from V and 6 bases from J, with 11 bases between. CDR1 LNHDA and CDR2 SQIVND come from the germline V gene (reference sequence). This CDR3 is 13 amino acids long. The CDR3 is CASSLGLGQPQHF. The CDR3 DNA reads TGTGCCAGTAGTCTGGGGTTAGGTCAGCCCCAGCATTTT.

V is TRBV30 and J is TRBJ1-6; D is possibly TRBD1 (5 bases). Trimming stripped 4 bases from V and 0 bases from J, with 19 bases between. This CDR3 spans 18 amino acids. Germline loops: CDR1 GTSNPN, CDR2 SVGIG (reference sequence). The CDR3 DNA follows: TGTGCCTGGAACGGGGGACTTTCTCCAAGCTCCTATAATTCACCCCTCCACTTT. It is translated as CAWNGGLSPSSYNSPLHF. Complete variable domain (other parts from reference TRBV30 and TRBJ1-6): SQTIHQWPATLVQPVGSPLSLECTVEGTSNPNLYWYRQAAGRGLQLLFYSVGIGQISSEVPQNLSASRPQDRQFILSSKKLLLSDSGFYLCAWNGGLSPSSYNSPLHFGNGTRLTVT.

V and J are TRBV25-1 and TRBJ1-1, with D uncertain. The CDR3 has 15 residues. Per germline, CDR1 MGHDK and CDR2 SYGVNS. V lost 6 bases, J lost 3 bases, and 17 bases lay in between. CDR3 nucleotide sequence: TGTGCCAGCAGCCAAACCCGCCTTTGGGACACTGAAGCTTTCTTT. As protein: CASSQTRLWDTEAFF.

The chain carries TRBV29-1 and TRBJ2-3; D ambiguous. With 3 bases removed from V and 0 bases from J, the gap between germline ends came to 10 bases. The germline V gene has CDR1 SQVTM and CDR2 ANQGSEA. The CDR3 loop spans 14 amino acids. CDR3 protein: CSVDSRVSTDTQYF. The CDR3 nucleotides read TGCAGCGTTGATTCTAGAGTCAGCACAGATACGCAGTATTTT.

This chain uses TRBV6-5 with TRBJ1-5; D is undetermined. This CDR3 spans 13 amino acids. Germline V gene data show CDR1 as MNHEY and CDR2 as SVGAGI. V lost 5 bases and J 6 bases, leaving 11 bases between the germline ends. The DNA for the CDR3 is TGTGCCAGCAGTCCCCCCTTTATTCAGCCCCAGCATTTT. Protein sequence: CASSPPFIQPQHF.

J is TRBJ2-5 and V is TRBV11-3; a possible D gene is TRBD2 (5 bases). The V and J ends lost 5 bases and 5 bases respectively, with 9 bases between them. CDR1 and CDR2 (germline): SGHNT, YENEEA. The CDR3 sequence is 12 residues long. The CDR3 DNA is TGTGCCAGCAGCCCCCCGGGGGAGACCCAGTACTTC. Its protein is CASSPPGETQYF.

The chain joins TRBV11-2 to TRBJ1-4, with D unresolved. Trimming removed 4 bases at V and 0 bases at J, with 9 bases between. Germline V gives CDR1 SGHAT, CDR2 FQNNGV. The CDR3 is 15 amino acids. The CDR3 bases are TGTGCCAGCAGCTCATACACGACAACTAATGAAAAACTGTTTTTT. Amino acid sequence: CASSSYTTTNEKLFF.

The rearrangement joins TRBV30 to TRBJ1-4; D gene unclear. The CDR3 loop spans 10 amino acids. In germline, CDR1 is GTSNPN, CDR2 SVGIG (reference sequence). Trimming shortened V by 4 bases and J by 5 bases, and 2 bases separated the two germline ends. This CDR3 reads CAWTNEKLFF. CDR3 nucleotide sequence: TGTGCCTGGACAAATGAAAAACTGTTTTTT. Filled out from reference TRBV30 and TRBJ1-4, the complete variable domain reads SQTIHQWPATLVQPVGSPLSLECTVEGTSNPNLYWYRQAAGRGLQLLFYSVGIGQISSEVPQNLSASRPQDRQFILSSKKLLLSDSGFYLCAWTNEKLFFGSGTQLSVL.

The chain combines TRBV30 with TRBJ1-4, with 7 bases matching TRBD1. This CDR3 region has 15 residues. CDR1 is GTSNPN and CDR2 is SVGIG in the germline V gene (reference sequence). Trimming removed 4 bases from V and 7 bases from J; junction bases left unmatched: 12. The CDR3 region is CAWTVQGGVGEKLFF. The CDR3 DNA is TGTGCCTGGACTGTCCAGGGGGGGGTAGGTGAAAAACTGTTTTTT.

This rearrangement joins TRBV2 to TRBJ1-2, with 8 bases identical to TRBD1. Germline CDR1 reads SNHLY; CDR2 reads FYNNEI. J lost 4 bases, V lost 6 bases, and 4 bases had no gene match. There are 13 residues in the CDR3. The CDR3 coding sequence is TGTGCCAGCAGCCGACAGGGGACCTATGGCTACACCTTC. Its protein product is CASSRQGTYGYTF.

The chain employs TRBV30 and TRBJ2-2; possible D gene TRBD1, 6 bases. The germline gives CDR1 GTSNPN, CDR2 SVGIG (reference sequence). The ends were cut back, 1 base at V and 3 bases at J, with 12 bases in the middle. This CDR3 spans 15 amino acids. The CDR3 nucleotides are TGTGCCTGGAGTGGCTCCGGGACACACACCGGGGAGCTGTTTTTT. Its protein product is CAWSGSGTHTGELFF.

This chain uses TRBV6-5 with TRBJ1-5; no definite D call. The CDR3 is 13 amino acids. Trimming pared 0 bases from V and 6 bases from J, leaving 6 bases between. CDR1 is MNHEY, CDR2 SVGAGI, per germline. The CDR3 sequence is CASSYSSGQPQHF. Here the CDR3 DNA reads TGTGCCAGCAGTTACTCGAGTGGTCAGCCCCAGCATTTT.

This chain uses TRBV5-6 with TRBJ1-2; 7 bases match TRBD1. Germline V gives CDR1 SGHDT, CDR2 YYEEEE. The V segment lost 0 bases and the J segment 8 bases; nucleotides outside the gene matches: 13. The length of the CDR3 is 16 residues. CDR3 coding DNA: TGTGCCAGCAGCTTGGTAGGCCAGGGGGACACCTACGGCTACACCTTC. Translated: CASSLVGQGDTYGYTF.

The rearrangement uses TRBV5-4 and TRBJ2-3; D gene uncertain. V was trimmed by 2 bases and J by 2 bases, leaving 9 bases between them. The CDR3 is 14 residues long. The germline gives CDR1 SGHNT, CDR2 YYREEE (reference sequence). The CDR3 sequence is CASSFLPNTDTQYF. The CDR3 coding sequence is TGTGCCAGCAGCTTTTTACCGAACACAGATACGCAGTATTTT.

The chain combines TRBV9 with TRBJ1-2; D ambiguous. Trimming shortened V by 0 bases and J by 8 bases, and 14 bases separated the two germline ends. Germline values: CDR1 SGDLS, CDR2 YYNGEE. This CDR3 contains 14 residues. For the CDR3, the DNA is TGTGCCAGCAGCGTAGGCGCCGCCTCCGACGGCTACACCTTC. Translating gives CASSVGAASDGYTF.

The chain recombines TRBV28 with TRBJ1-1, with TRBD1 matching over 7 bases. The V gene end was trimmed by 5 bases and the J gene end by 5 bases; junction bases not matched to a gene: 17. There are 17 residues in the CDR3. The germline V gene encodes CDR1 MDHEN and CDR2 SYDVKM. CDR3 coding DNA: TGTGCCAGCAGTCCAATCAGACAGGGACGGGGGCCGACTGAAGCTTTCTTT. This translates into CASSPIRQGRGPTEAFF.

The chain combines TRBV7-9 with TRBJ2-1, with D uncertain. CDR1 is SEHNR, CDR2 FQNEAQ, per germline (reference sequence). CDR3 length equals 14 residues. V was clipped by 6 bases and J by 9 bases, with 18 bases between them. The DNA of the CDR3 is TGTGCCAGCAGGACGCTCCTTTTGACCGGTGAGCAGTTCTTC. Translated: CASRTLLLTGEQFF.

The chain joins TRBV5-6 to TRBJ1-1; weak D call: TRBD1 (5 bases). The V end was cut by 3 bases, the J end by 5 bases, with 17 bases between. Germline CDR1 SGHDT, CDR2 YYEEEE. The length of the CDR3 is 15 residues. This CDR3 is CASSWGRTKVTEAFF. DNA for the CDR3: TGTGCCAGCAGCTGGGGGAGAACGAAAGTTACTGAAGCTTTCTTT.

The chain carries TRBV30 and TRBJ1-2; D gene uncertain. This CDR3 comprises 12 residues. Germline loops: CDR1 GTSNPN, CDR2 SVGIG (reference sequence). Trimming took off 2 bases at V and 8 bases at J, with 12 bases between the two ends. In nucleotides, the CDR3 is TGTGCCTGGAGTAAGGCGGCGGGGGGCTACACCTTC. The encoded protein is CAWSKAAGGYTF.

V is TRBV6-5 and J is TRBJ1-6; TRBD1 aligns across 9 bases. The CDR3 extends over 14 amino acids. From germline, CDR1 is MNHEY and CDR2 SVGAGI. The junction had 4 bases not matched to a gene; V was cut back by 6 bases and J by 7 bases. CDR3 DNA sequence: TGTGCCAGCAGCTTCGACAGGGGGAATTCACCCCTCCACTTT. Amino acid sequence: CASSFDRGNSPLHF.

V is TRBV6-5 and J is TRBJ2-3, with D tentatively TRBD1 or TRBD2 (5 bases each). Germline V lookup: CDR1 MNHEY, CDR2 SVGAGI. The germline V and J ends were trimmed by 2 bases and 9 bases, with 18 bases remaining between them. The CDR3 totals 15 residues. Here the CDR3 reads CASSYGPGRTVTQYF. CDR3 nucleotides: TGTGCCAGCAGTTACGGTCCGGGACGCACGGTGACGCAGTATTTT.

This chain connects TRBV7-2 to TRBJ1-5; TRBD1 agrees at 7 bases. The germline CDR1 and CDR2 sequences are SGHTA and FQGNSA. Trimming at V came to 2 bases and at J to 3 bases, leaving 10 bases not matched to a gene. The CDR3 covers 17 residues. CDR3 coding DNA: TGTGCCAGCAGCTTAAGCGGGACAGAATCTTTCAATCAGCCCCAGCATTTT. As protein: CASSLSGTESFNQPQHF.

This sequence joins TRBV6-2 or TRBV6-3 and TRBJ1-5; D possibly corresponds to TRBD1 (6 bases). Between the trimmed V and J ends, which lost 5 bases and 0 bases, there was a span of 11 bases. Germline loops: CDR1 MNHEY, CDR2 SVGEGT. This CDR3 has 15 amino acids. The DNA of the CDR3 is TGTGCCAGCAGTCGGGACACCGGTAGCAATCAGCCCCAGCATTTT. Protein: CASSRDTGSNQPQHF.

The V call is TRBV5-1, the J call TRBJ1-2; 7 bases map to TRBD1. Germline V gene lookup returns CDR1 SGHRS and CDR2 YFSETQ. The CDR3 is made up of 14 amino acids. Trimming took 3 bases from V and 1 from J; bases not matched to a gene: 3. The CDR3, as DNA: TGCGCCAGCAGCTCAGGGACAGTTAACTATGGCTACACCTTC. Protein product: CASSSGTVNYGYTF.

CDR3 DNA sequence: TGTGCCAGCAGTTTTCCCACCCCAGGGGATGCTTTCTTT. It codes for CASSFPTPGDAFF. The rearrangement joins TRBV28 to TRBJ1-1, with D possibly TRBD1 on 6 matching bases. Trimming removed 3 bases from V and 11 bases from J, with 16 bases in between. CDR3 length: 13 residues. Germline V gene data show CDR1 as MDHEN and CDR2 as SYDVKM.